The 28 T cell receptor beta chains below come from one sample, sequenced in a study of blood T cell repertoires in COVID-19. Assay: immunoSEQ multiplex PCR; the TCRdb copy retains only in-frame clones and omits some. The sample records roughly 61,000 clones, about 75% being singletons. Sequencing used PBMCs or T cells enriched from blood (not recorded which). These receptors all stem from a woman in her sixties who had been exposed to COVID-19.

The chain employs TRBV7-9 and TRBJ1-3, with a tentative D call TRBD1 (6 bases). The CDR3 contains 16 residues. Deletions cut 5 bases from V and 0 bases from J, with 14 bases between. Per the germline V gene, CDR1 is SEHNR and CDR2 is FQNEAQ (reference sequence). The CDR3 nucleotides read TGTGCCAGCAGCACCTATCAGGGGAACTCTGGAAACACCATATATTTT. Translated, it gives CASSTYQGNSGNTIYF.

The chain combines TRBV9 with TRBJ2-3; tentative D call: TRBD2 (6 bases). CDR1 SGDLS and CDR2 YYNGEE come from the germline V gene. The CDR3 is made up of 14 amino acids. Trimming took 7 bases from V and 1 from J, leaving 13 bases between them. CDR3 nucleotide sequence: TGTGCCAGCCAACTCGGCGGGGGCACAGATACGCAGTATTTT. It translates to CASQLGGGTDTQYF.

The V call is TRBV7-9, the J call TRBJ1-2; D is perhaps TRBD1 (5 bases). Germline CDR1 and CDR2: SEHNR and FQNEAQ (reference sequence). V gave up 2 bases and J gave up 3 bases, with 13 bases separating them. CDR3 length equals 15 residues. This CDR3 is CASSLRGSIDYGYTF. In nucleotides, the CDR3 is TGTGCCAGCAGCTTACGGGGGAGTATAGACTATGGCTACACCTTC.

The chain combines TRBV29-1 with TRBJ2-1; 7 bases are shared with TRBD2. This CDR3 is built from 14 residues. V was clipped by 3 bases and J by 7 bases; unmatched bases: 9. The germline V gene has CDR1 SQVTM and CDR2 ANQGSEA. This CDR3 reads CSVDGPTSENEQFF. The CDR3 nucleotides read TGCAGCGTTGACGGGCCCACTAGCGAAAATGAGCAGTTCTTC.

This clone was counted once. The rearrangement uses TRBV27 and TRBJ1-1; 7 bases are a match to TRBD1. The CDR3 is made up of 14 amino acids. J was trimmed by 7 bases and V by 2 bases; bases with no gene match: 7. CDR1 is MNHEY, CDR2 SMNVEV, per germline (reference sequence). This CDR3 reads CASSLGFRTGEAFF. The CDR3 DNA reads as TGTGCCAGCAGTTTAGGCTTTAGGACAGGTGAAGCTTTCTTT.

V and J are TRBV28 and TRBJ1-1, with D perhaps matching TRBD1 (6 bases). CDR3 size: 14 residues. CDR1 and CDR2 from the germline V gene are MDHEN and SYDVKM. V shed 6 bases and J shed 6 bases, with 17 bases lying between them. The chain's CDR3 is CASRTGSLGAEAFF. For the CDR3, the DNA is TGTGCCAGCAGGACAGGATCTCTCGGGGCTGAAGCTTTCTTT.

The chain recombines TRBV18 with TRBJ1-4, with 9 bases fitting TRBD1. CDR3 length: 13 amino acids. The V and J ends lost 5 bases and 8 bases, in that order; junction bases with no gene match: 3. The germline V gene encodes CDR1 KGHSH and CDR2 LQKENI. CDR3: CASSGTGTEKLFF. For the CDR3, the DNA is TGTGCCAGCTCAGGGACAGGGACCGAAAAACTGTTTTTT.

The V gene is TRBV20-1, the J gene TRBJ1-6; unclear D gene. V lost 3 bases and J lost 6, with 9 bases in between. This CDR3 comprises 13 residues. Germline V gene sequence: CDR1 DFQATT, CDR2 SNEGSKA (reference sequence). The CDR3 loop is CSASLGVNSPLHF. The CDR3 nucleotides read TGCAGTGCTAGTTTGGGCGTTAATTCACCCCTCCACTTT.

The chain employs TRBV5-4 and TRBJ1-1; D uncertain. Trimming removed 0 bases at V and 4 bases at J, with 10 bases between. This CDR3 has 14 residues. Looked up from germline, CDR1 is SGHNT and CDR2 is YYREEE (reference sequence). CDR3 bases: TGTGCCAGCAGCTTGGCGAGGGAAGCCACTGAAGCTTTCTTT. It translates to CASSLAREATEAFF.

The J gene is TRBJ2-5, the V gene TRBV5-5, with D possibly being TRBD1 (6 bases). Germline V gene lookup returns CDR1 SGHKS and CDR2 YYEKEE (reference sequence). With 4 bases removed from V and 3 bases from J, the gap between germline ends came to 10 bases. CDR3 length equals 13 residues. CDR3 bases: TGTGCCAGCAGCAAGGGACATGAAGAGACCCAGTACTTC. Residues: CASSKGHEETQYF.

The chain employs TRBV28 and TRBJ2-3; 8 bases are a match to TRBD2. V was pared by 6 bases and J by 2 bases, with 7 bases of the junction left unmatched. This CDR3 is built from 15 residues. The germline gives CDR1 MDHEN, CDR2 SYDVKM. CDR3 in amino acids: CASSLSGAHTDTQYF. In DNA, the CDR3 is TGTGCCAGCAGCCTTAGCGGGGCCCACACAGATACGCAGTATTTT. Complete variable domain (other parts from reference TRBV28 and TRBJ2-3): DVKVTQSSRYLVKRTGEKVFLECVQDMDHENMFWYRQDPGLGLRLIYFSYDVKMKEKGDIPEGYSVSREKKERFSLILESASTNQTSMYLCASSLSGAHTDTQYFGPGTRLTVL.

This clone was counted only a few times. J is TRBJ1-5 and V is TRBV27, with TRBD1 matching 7 bases. This CDR3 has 14 amino acids. V was clipped by 2 bases and J by 8 bases; unmatched bases: 6. Germline V gives CDR1 MNHEY, CDR2 SMNVEV (reference sequence). CDR3 amino acids: CASSLRGRSEPQHF. In nucleotides, the CDR3 is TGTGCCAGCAGTTTAAGGGGGCGCTCGGAGCCCCAGCATTTT.

The chain combines TRBV29-1 with TRBJ2-5; D gene ambiguous. The CDR3 length is 13 residues. Germline CDR1 reads SQVTM; CDR2 reads ANQGSEA. Deletions cut 6 bases from V and 4 bases from J, with 15 bases between. This chain's CDR3 is CSVLVSAGETQYF. CDR3 sequence (DNA): TGCAGCGTCTTGGTCTCCGCCGGAGAGACCCAGTACTTC.

The V and J genes are TRBV6-5 and TRBJ2-1; 10 bases map to TRBD2. CDR1 is MNHEY and CDR2 is SVGAGI in the germline V gene. V shed 6 bases and J 8 bases; nucleotides not matched to a gene: 7. The CDR3 loop spans 14 amino acids. DNA of the CDR3: TGTGCCAGCAGCCCGGGACTAGCGAGGTATGAGCAGTTCTTC. Amino acids: CASSPGLARYEQFF.

This clone was seen a handful of times. V gene TRBV7-9 combines with J gene TRBJ1-1; 8 bases match TRBD1. Germline assignment: CDR1 SEHNR and CDR2 FQNEAQ (reference sequence). The CDR3 has 14 residues. With 3 bases clipped from V and 1 base from J, the junction kept 1 base outside the gene matches. The CDR3 DNA reads TGTGCCAGCAGCTTCCAGGGGGCGAACACTGAAGCTTTCTTT. This encodes CASSFQGANTEAFF.

The chain recombines TRBV30 with TRBJ2-7, with D maybe TRBD2 (6 bases). Germline V gene data show CDR1 as GTSNPN and CDR2 as SVGIG (reference sequence). The CDR3 loop spans 13 amino acids. Deletions cut 3 bases from V and 3 bases from J, with 12 bases between. Here the CDR3 reads CAWRLPGVYEQYF. CDR3 nucleotide sequence: TGTGCCTGGAGGCTGCCGGGGGTCTACGAGCAGTACTTC.

The rearrangement joins TRBV10-3 to TRBJ2-2; D is undetermined. There are 14 residues in the CDR3. Looked up from germline, CDR1 is ENHRY and CDR2 is SYGVKD. The V end was cut by 6 bases, the J end by 3 bases, with 11 bases between. This chain's CDR3 is CAIRVEVDTGELFF. DNA of the CDR3: TGTGCCATCAGAGTAGAGGTTGACACCGGGGAGCTGTTTTTT.

The rearrangement uses TRBV6-5 and TRBJ1-1; 8 positions match TRBD1. The ends lost 6 bases at V and 0 bases at J; junction bases unmatched: 6. The V gene's germline CDR1 is MNHEY and CDR2 SVGAGI. The CDR3 consists of 15 residues. CDR3 amino acids: CASRYRTGLNTEAFF. In nucleotides, the CDR3 is TGTGCCAGCAGATACAGGACAGGGTTGAACACTGAAGCTTTCTTT.

V is TRBV9 and J is TRBJ2-7, with D unresolved. Germline V CDR1 and CDR2: SGDLS, YYNGEE. The V end lost 4 bases, the J end lost 3 bases, and 11 bases lay between the germline ends. The CDR3 runs 13 residues. The CDR3 region has the DNA TGTGCCAGCAGCCAGGATGCCTACTACGAGCAGTACTTC. Translating gives CASSQDAYYEQYF.

The J gene is TRBJ1-2, the V gene TRBV5-8; TRBD1 matches at 9 bases. The V gene's germline CDR1 is SGHTS and CDR2 YDEGEE. This CDR3 is 16 amino acids long. With V trimmed by 3 bases and J by 3 bases, 9 bases remained unmatched. The CDR3 bases are TGTGCCAGCAGCTCCGGGACAGGGTCACGTTACTATGGCTACACCTTC. Amino acids: CASSSGTGSRYYGYTF.

The rearrangement joins TRBV27 to TRBJ1-2; 7 positions agree with TRBD1. The germline V gene encodes CDR1 MNHEY and CDR2 SMNVEV (reference sequence). The CDR3 contains 14 residues. Trimming at V came to 4 bases and at J to 4 bases, leaving 6 bases not matched to a gene. The CDR3 DNA sequence: TGTGCCAGCAGTTCATCCGGGACAGTCTATGGCTACACCTTC. This gives the protein CASSSSGTVYGYTF.

This clone has at least ten counts. The V call is TRBV5-4, the J call TRBJ2-7; D might be TRBD1 (7 bases). From germline, CDR1 is SGHNT and CDR2 YYREEE (reference sequence). This CDR3 spans 13 amino acids. V shed 10 bases and J shed 5 bases, with 19 bases lying between them. CDR3 DNA: TGTGCCTACCAGGGGGGAGTCGTCAACGAGCAGTACTTC. Protein sequence: CAYQGGVVNEQYF. The entire variable domain, with the rest obtained from reference TRBV5-4 and TRBJ2-7, is as follows: ETGVTQSPTHLIKTRGQQVTLRCSSQSGHNTVSWYQQALGQGPQFIFQYYREEENGRGNFPPRFSGLQFPNYSSELNVNALELDDSALYLCAYQGGVVNEQYFGPGTRLTVT.

V and J are TRBV27 and TRBJ1-6; D possibly corresponds to TRBD1 (5 bases). This CDR3 contains 15 residues. The V end lost 3 bases, the J end lost 7 bases, and 13 bases lay between the germline ends. CDR1 MNHEY and CDR2 SMNVEV come from the germline V gene (reference sequence). The CDR3, as DNA: TGTGCCAGCAGTTTCAACAACAGACAGAATTCACCCCTCCACTTT. This translates into CASSFNNRQNSPLHF.

As to this clone: At one end, the junction sequence differs from germline, possibly due to a read error. The chain joins TRBV4-1 to TRBJ2-7, with 9 bases aligning to TRBD2. Germline V CDR1 and CDR2: MGHRA, YSYEKL. This CDR3 has 13 amino acids. CDR3 bases: TGCGCCAGCAGCCAAGATACTTCGACTAGCGGTGCATTC. Translating gives CASSQDTSTSGAF.

V is TRBV7-2 and J is TRBJ1-5; 7 nucleotides agree with TRBD1. This CDR3 has 15 amino acids. CDR1 and CDR2 (germline): SGHTA, FQGNSA. The V and J ends lost 6 bases and 7 bases, in that order; junction bases with no gene match: 12. The CDR3 loop is CASRVNTGAGQPQHF. CDR3 DNA: TGTGCCAGCAGGGTAAATACAGGGGCCGGACAGCCCCAGCATTTT.

V usage is TRBV9 and J usage is TRBJ2-5, with TRBD2 matching 16 bases. With V trimmed by 7 bases and J by 5 bases, 5 bases remained unmatched. Germline values: CDR1 SGDLS, CDR2 YYNGEE. The CDR3 has 15 residues. In nucleotides, the CDR3 is TGTGCCAGCGGGACTAGCGGGAGGGCCTGGGAGACCCAGTACTTC. Protein product: CASGTSGRAWETQYF.

The rearrangement uses TRBV7-9 and TRBJ1-5; no definite D call. The germline V gene encodes CDR1 SEHNR and CDR2 FQNEAQ (reference sequence). This CDR3 is built from 14 residues. The ends were cut back, 5 bases at V and 4 bases at J, with 12 bases in the middle. This CDR3 is CASSRDGVNQPQHF. The CDR3 DNA reads as TGTGCCAGCAGCCGGGATGGGGTAAATCAGCCCCAGCATTTT.

The chain links TRBV4-3 to TRBJ2-3; D unclear. CDR1 LGHNA and CDR2 YSLEER come from the germline V gene. The V end lost 0 bases, the J end lost 2 bases, and 6 bases lay between the germline ends. The CDR3 has 14 amino acids. CDR3: CASSQEAITDTQYF. The CDR3 DNA reads TGCGCCAGCAGCCAAGAAGCCATCACAGATACGCAGTATTTT.